Following are 28 T cell receptor beta chains from one sample sequenced in a study of blood T cells in healthy people across ages. Using a J-beta primer mix together with a sample-barcoded 5' primer, a second PCR was run for about 6 to 12 cycles. One entry per CDR3 protein, called by TCRdb with MiXCR from the 5' RACE reads. This repertoire shows over 600,000 distinct CDR3 sequences, about 42% found once; its top ten account for 15% to 20%. The specimen was blood. The receptors stem from a man older than 75 in good health.

The V gene is TRBV20-1, the J gene TRBJ2-1; D is possibly TRBD1 or TRBD2 (6 bases each). V was cut by 6 bases and J by 6 bases, with 15 bases left in between. The CDR3 is 13 amino acids. CDR1 is DFQATT, CDR2 SNEGSKA, per germline (reference sequence). The CDR3 protein is CSATGGSRNEQFF. The DNA for the CDR3 is TGCAGTGCCACCGGGGGCAGTCGCAATGAGCAGTTCTTC.

This clonotype was seen a single time. This may come from a read error, since a much larger clone is one base off. The V and J genes are TRBV20-1 and TRBJ2-1; perhaps TRBD2 as D (6 bases). Germline V gives CDR1 DFQATT, CDR2 SNEGSKA (reference sequence). CDR3 length equals 14 residues. CDR3 amino acids: CSASPDHSGTEQVF. As DNA, the CDR3 is TGCAGTGCTAGCCCCGATCACTCAGGGACTGAGCAGGTCTTC.

The CDR3 coding sequence is TGTGCCAGCAGGACTACTTGGGGGGGCTACGAGCAGTACTTC. Translated, it gives CASRTTWGGYEQYF. The V gene is TRBV27, the J gene TRBJ2-7; 7 bases fit TRBD2. The CDR3 sequence is 14 residues long. Germline V CDR1 and CDR2: MNHEY, SMNVEV (reference sequence). V shed 6 bases and J 3 bases; nucleotides not matched to a gene: 8.

The chain combines TRBV6-2 or TRBV6-3 with TRBJ2-1; possible D gene TRBD2, 6 bases. CDR3 length: 15 residues. V gave up 5 bases and J gave up 9 bases, with 20 bases separating them. The germline V gene has CDR1 MNHEY and CDR2 SVGEGT. The CDR3 reads CASSPSWRGVFEQFF. The CDR3 region has the DNA TGTGCCAGCAGTCCCAGTTGGCGGGGAGTCTTTGAGCAGTTCTTC.

The chain employs TRBV12-3 or TRBV12-4 and TRBJ2-1; D remains unclear. Between the trimmed V and J ends, which lost 5 bases and 2 bases, there was a span of 16 bases. This CDR3 has 16 amino acids. The CDR3 bases are TGTGCCAGCAGTACCCGGATCGGCCAAGCCTACAATGAGCAGTTCTTC. Its translation: CASSTRIGQAYNEQFF.

The rearrangement links TRBV4-2 to TRBJ2-4; TRBD2 matches 9 bases. Trimming took 5 bases from V and 6 from J; bases not matched to a gene: 14. Germline V CDR1 and CDR2: LGHNA, YNFKEQ. The CDR3 runs to 17 residues. The CDR3 here is CASSLAQAGGRGNIQYF. Here the CDR3 DNA reads TGTGCCAGCAGCTTAGCCCAAGCGGGAGGCCGCGGAAACATTCAGTACTTC.

The table lists this clonotype with a count of one. The chain employs TRBV7-2 and TRBJ2-5; 9 positions agree with TRBD2. The J call could be wrong; TRBJ2-7 is a better fit for the DNA end. The CDR3 contains 15 residues. The germline CDR1 and CDR2 sequences are SGHTA and FQGNSA. The CDR3 protein is CASSLLAGKTYEQYF. The CDR3 DNA follows: TGTGCCAGCAGCTTGCTAGCGGGAAAAACCTACGAGCAGTACTTC.

This clonotype has more than one count but fewer than ten. The CDR3 coding sequence is TGCAGTGCTCCAAAGACAGTCCAAGAGACCCAGTACTTC. It yields the protein CSAPKTVQETQYF. The V and J genes are TRBV20-1 and TRBJ2-5, with D possibly TRBD1 on 5 matching bases. This CDR3 is built from 13 residues. V gave up 5 bases and J gave up 1 base, with 11 bases separating them. Germline CDR1 DFQATT, CDR2 SNEGSKA (reference sequence).

The chain couples TRBV12-3 or TRBV12-4 to TRBJ2-7, with 7 nucleotides matching TRBD2. Trimming removed 8 bases from V and 4 bases from J; junction bases left unmatched: 11. The CDR3 is 14 residues long. CDR3 loop: CASAPSSGSYEQYF. CDR3 DNA: TGTGCCAGCGCTCCGTCTAGCGGCTCTTACGAGCAGTACTTC.

This clonotype was observed a few times. The chain has TRBV27 and TRBJ1-5; 10 nucleotides line up with TRBD1. With V trimmed by 3 bases and J by 0 bases, 8 bases remained unmatched. Per the germline V gene, CDR1 is MNHEY and CDR2 is SMNVEV (reference sequence). This CDR3 is built from 18 residues. As DNA, the CDR3 is TGTGCCAGCAGTTTCCCCCGGGACAGGGGATATAGCAATCAGCCCCAGCATTTT. This sequence encodes CASSFPRDRGYSNQPQHF.

J is TRBJ1-3 and V is TRBV12-3 or TRBV12-4, with D possibly matching TRBD1 (5 bases). V was trimmed by 5 bases and J by 9 bases, leaving 14 bases between them. The CDR3 extends over 13 amino acids. The CDR3: CASSPGTSTTIYF. As DNA, the CDR3 is TGTGCCAGCAGTCCCGGGACGTCAACCACCATATATTTT.

Notes on this clonotype: Its ends do not fully match the called genes, so a read error is possible. This chain connects TRBV7-2 to TRBJ2-2, with a weak D call TRBD2 (5 bases). The CDR3 contains 14 residues. Germline CDR1 is SGHTA and CDR2 is FQGNSA. Written as DNA, the CDR3 is TGTGCCAGCAGCTTAGTATCAGTAGACGGGGAGCCGTTTTTT. Protein product: CASSLVSVDGEPFF. Combining the CDR3 with reference TRBV7-2 and TRBJ2-2 gives the whole variable domain GAGVSQSPSNKVTEKGKDVELRCDPISGHTALYWYRQSLGQGLEFLIYFQGNSAPDKSGLPSDRFSAERTGGSVSTLTIQRTQQEDSAVYLCASSLVSVDGEPFFGEGSRLTVL.

In this sample, this clonotype turned up once. Sequence at one end of the junction differs from germline and may be a read error. The chain is built from TRBV4-2 and TRBJ2-4; D is perhaps TRBD2 (6 bases). The J call may be wrong; the DNA end is better matched by TRBJ2-7. CDR3 size: 17 residues. In germline, CDR1 is LGHNA, CDR2 YNFKEQ. The CDR3 bases are TGTGCCAGCAGCCAAGATATGTTGCGGGGAAGCTCCGACGAGCAGTACTTC. It specifies CASSQDMLRGSSDEQYF.

This clonotype was observed once. The V and J genes are TRBV7-9 and TRBJ2-7; a possible D gene is TRBD2 (6 bases). The CDR3 runs 14 residues. The germline gives CDR1 SEHNR, CDR2 FQNEAQ (reference sequence). The V end lost 5 bases, the J end lost 7 bases, and 18 bases lay between the germline ends. The CDR3 spells CASSPGTSVREQYF. DNA for the CDR3: TGTGCCAGCAGCCCCGGGACTTCTGTACGGGAGCAGTACTTC.

The rearrangement uses TRBV19 and TRBJ2-5; D tentatively reads TRBD1 or TRBD2 (5 bases each). This CDR3 has 13 amino acids. Trimming cost V 6 bases and J 11 bases, with 19 bases left between them. Germline V gives CDR1 LNHDA, CDR2 SQIVND (reference sequence). For the CDR3, the DNA is TGTGCCAGTAGGGGGGTTCTGGGGAATGAGCAGTACTTC. This codes for CASRGVLGNEQYF.

V and J are TRBV7-9 and TRBJ2-2, with 7 bases aligning to TRBD1. The CDR3 loop spans 17 amino acids. Germline assignment: CDR1 SEHNR and CDR2 FQNEAQ (reference sequence). V shed 5 bases, J shed 9 bases, and the junction held 18 bases outside the gene matches. CDR3 DNA: TGTGCCAGCAGCCGACGGGCGACAGGGATTTTCGCCAGGGAGCTGTTTTTT. Its translation is CASSRRATGIFARELFF.

V and J are TRBV12-3 or TRBV12-4 and TRBJ2-4; unclear D gene. This CDR3 has 15 amino acids. The ends were cut back, 2 bases at V and 1 base at J, with 9 bases in the middle. The CDR3, as DNA: TGTGCCAGCAGTTTAATAGGTCTTGCCAAAAACATTCAGTACTTC. This sequence encodes CASSLIGLAKNIQYF.

As regards this clonotype: This clone may be a read error of a much larger clone one base away. In DNA form, the CDR3 reads TGTGCCACCGCGGAGAGCTCCGACAATGAGCAGTACTTC. This gives the protein CATAESSDNEQYF. The chain is built from TRBV10-3 and TRBJ2-7; D remains unclear. The CDR3 is 13 residues long. The germline V and J ends were trimmed by 10 bases and 7 bases, with 20 bases remaining between them. Per germline, CDR1 ENHRY and CDR2 SYGVKD.

This clonotype was counted a few times. J is TRBJ2-3 and V is TRBV6-2 or TRBV6-3, with 10 bases identical to TRBD2. Trimming cost V 5 bases and J 2 bases; bases outside gene matches: 4. CDR1 is MNHEY, CDR2 SVGEGT, per germline. This CDR3 spans 15 amino acids. CDR3 DNA sequence: TGTGCCAGCAGTAAACTAGCGGGGAACACAGATACGCAGTATTTT. This gives the protein CASSKLAGNTDTQYF.

The V and J genes are TRBV11-3 and TRBJ2-5, with 7 nucleotides matching TRBD2. V shed 4 bases and J 3 bases; nucleotides not matched to a gene: 11. Germline assignment: CDR1 SGHNT and CDR2 YENEEA. The CDR3 totals 16 residues. CDR3 in DNA: TGTGCCAGCAGCTACGAGGGCGGGAGATGGGAAGAGACCCAGTACTTC. It is translated as CASSYEGGRWEETQYF.

V and J are TRBV28 and TRBJ1-1, with 9 bases aligning to TRBD1. Trimming took 2 bases from V and 6 from J; bases not matched to a gene: 10. Germline V CDR1 and CDR2: MDHEN, SYDVKM. The CDR3 has 16 residues. The CDR3 coding sequence is TGTGCCAGCAGTTTAGGGACAGGGCGAGGGGGGTCTGAAGCTTTCTTT. It translates to CASSLGTGRGGSEAFF.

V and J are TRBV12-3 or TRBV12-4 and TRBJ2-7; no clear D. Trimming stripped 2 bases from V and 2 bases from J, with 13 bases between. CDR3 size: 15 residues. CDR3 sequence: CASSLIGPRTYEQYF. DNA of the CDR3: TGTGCCAGCAGTTTAATTGGCCCTCGGACCTACGAGCAGTACTTC.

This clonotype has only a few counts. The V and J genes are TRBV27 and TRBJ2-1; 10 bases map to TRBD1. Trimming removed 5 bases from V and 6 bases from J; junction bases left unmatched: 7. The CDR3 loop spans 15 amino acids. Germline lookup yields CDR1 MNHEY and CDR2 SMNVEV (reference sequence). CDR3 protein: CASSPTGGLINEQFF. The CDR3, as DNA: TGTGCCAGCAGTCCGACAGGGGGCTTAATCAATGAGCAGTTCTTC.

This chain links TRBV2 with TRBJ2-4; tentatively, D is TRBD2 (6 bases). V lost 1 base to trimming and J lost 13 bases, with 14 bases between them. CDR3 size: 13 residues. From germline, CDR1 is SNHLY and CDR2 FYNNEI. The CDR3 region has the DNA TGTGCCAGCAGTGAAGATCGGGAGAATGAGCAGTACTTC. Its protein product is CASSEDRENEQYF.

This clonotype was seen just once. The chain joins TRBV19 to TRBJ2-1; D not certain. The CDR3 runs 14 residues. Per germline, CDR1 LNHDA and CDR2 SQIVND (reference sequence). Trimming left V 1 base short and J 8 bases short, with 12 bases between. CDR3 DNA: TGTGCCAGTAGTATAGGGCCAGCGTCCGATGAGCAGTTCTTC. Protein sequence: CASSIGPASDEQFF.

A word on this clonotype: Just one base apart from a much larger clone, this may be a read error. The chain joins TRBV7-2 to TRBJ2-5; a possible D gene is TRBD2 (5 bases). The CDR3 spans 13 residues. Per germline, CDR1 SGHTA and CDR2 FQGNSA. The CDR3 nucleotides are TGTGCCAACAGCCGGGGAAACCAAGAGACCCAGTACTTC. This gives the protein CANSRGNQETQYF.

The chain uses TRBV5-1 and TRBJ2-7; 10 nucleotides line up with TRBD1. Germline trimming cut 4 bases from V and 4 bases from J; bases unmatched to any gene: 8. The CDR3 is 15 amino acids. The germline V gene encodes CDR1 SGHRS and CDR2 YFSETQ. CDR3: CASSTGQGGRYEQYF. Here the CDR3 DNA reads TGCGCCAGCAGCACCGGACAGGGGGGCCGATACGAGCAGTACTTC.

J is TRBJ2-6 and V is TRBV10-3, with D maybe TRBD2 (6 bases). The CDR3 totals 17 residues. CDR1 and CDR2 (germline): ENHRY, SYGVKD. V lost 0 bases and J 0 bases, leaving 9 bases between the germline ends. CDR3 region: CAISESIGSSGANVLTF. For the CDR3, the DNA is TGTGCCATCAGTGAGTCGATCGGGAGCTCTGGGGCCAACGTCCTGACTTTC.